This TCR beta chain was recorded in a study of T cell responses to AZD1222 COVID-19 vaccine. Broader study findings: Repertoires were collected only later (after the peak T cell response had occurred). Spike-wide coverage was observed for vaccine-associated CD4 TCRs, with dominant responses at 160-218 and 743-854.

Trimming took 1 base from V and 8 from J, leaving 14 bases between them. Germline V lookup: CDR1 MGHRA, CDR2 YSYEKL. The CDR3 length is 14 residues. About this clone itself: The antigen is unknown.

Method: immunoSEQ multiplex PCR; TCRdb's copy keeps in-frame clones and lacks some. Found here are around 150,000 clones, around 94% of them singletons; the top ten hold 0.95% to 1.5%. The clonotype was recovered from an adult in good health. The V call is TRBV4-1, the J call TRBJ1-2; no clear D gene. The sequenced sample was peripheral blood, obtained on day 0 of AZD1222 vaccination. The DNA of the CDR3 is TGCGCCAGCAGCCAAGTAGAGGCGGAGCTAGGCTACACCTTC. This codes for CASSQVEAELGYTF.